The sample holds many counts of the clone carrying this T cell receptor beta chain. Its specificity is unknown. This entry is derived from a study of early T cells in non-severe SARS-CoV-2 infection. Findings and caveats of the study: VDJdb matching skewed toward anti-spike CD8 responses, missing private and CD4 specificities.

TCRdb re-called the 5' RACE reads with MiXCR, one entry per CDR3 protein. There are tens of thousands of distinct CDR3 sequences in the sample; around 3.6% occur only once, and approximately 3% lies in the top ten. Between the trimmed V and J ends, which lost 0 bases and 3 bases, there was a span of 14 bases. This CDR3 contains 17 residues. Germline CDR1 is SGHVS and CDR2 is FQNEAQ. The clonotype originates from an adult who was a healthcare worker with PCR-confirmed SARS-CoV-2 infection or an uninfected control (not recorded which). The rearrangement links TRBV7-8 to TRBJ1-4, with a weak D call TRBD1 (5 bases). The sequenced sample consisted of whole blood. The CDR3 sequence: CASSLARFNRPNEKLFF. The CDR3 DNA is TGTGCCAGCAGCTTAGCGCGATTCAACAGGCCTAATGAAAAACTGTTTTTT.